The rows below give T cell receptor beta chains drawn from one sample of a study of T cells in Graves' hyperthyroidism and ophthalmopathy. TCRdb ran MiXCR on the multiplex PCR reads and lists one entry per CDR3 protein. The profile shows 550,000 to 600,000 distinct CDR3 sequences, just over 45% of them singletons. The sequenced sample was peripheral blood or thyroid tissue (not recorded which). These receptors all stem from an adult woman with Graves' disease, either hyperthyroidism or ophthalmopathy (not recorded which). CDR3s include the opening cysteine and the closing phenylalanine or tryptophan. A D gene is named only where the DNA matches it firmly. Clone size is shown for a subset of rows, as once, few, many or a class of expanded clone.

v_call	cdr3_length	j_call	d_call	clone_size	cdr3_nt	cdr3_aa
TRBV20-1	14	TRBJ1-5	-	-	TGCAGTGGACTTCCCAGGGGATCAAATCAGCCCCAGCATTTT	CSGLPRGSNQPQHF
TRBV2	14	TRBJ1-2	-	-	TGTGCCAGCACAGGGGATGTGGCGTACTATGGCTACACCTTC	CASTGDVAYYGYTF
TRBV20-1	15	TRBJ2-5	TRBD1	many	TGCAGTGCGCGCCGACAGGGGGCGTGGGGAGAGACCCAGTACTTC	CSARRQGAWGETQYF
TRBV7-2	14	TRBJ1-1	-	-	TGTGCCAGCACGAGGGGACAACCGAACACTGAAGCTTTCTTT	CASTRGQPNTEAFF
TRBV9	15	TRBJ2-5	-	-	TGTGCCAGCAGCGTAGACACAGGTCCGCAAGAGACCCAGTACTTC	CASSVDTGPQETQYF
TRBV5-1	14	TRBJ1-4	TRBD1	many	TGCGCCAGCAGCCCCGGGACAGCTAATGAAAAACTGTTTTTT	CASSPGTANEKLFF
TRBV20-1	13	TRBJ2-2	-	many	TGCAGTGGTGTCGAGGGGGACACCGGGGAGCTGTTTTTT	CSGVEGDTGELFF
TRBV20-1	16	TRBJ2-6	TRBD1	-	TGCAGTGCTAGAGCACAGGGGACGGCTGGGGCCAACGTCCTGACTTTC	CSARAQGTAGANVLTF
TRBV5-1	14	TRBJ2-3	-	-	TGCGCCAGCAGCGAGGGACAACGCACAGATACGCAGTATTTT	CASSEGQRTDTQYF
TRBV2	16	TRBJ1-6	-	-	TGTGCCAGCAGTGAAGCGGGCAGGGGCTACAATTCACCCCTCCACTTT	CASSEAGRGYNSPLHF
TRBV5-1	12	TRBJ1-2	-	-	TGCGCCAGCAGCTTCGGAACGAGCGGAAACACCTTC	CASSFGTSGNTF
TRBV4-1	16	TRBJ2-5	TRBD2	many	TGCGCCAGCAGCCCAGCGGGTAGCGGGGGACAAGAGACCCAGTACTTC	CASSPAGSGGQETQYF
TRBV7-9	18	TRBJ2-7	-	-	TGTGCCAGCAGTCCTGACAGTCGATCCCGGGACGGGTCCTACGAGCAGTACTTC	CASSPDSRSRDGSYEQYF
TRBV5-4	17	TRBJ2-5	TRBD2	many	TGTGCCAGCAGCTCGTTTACTAGCGGGAGGGAACAAGAGACCCAGTACTTC	CASSSFTSGREQETQYF
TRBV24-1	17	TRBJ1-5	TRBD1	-	TGTGCCACCAGTGACCAAGGGGGACAGGGGTTTCATCAGCCCCAGCATTTT	CATSDQGGQGFHQPQHF
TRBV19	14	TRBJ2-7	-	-	TGTGCCAGTAGTATCAACGGGAGAGGCTACGAGCAGTACTTC	CASSINGRGYEQYF
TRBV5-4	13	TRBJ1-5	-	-	TGTGCCAGCAGCTTGACAGCTAGACAGCCCCAGCATTTT	CASSLTARQPQHF
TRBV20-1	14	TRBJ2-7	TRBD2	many	TGCAGTGCCCATGCAGGCGGGAGGCCCGACGAGCAGTACTTC	CSAHAGGRPDEQYF
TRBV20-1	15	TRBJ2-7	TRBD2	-	TGCAGTGCTCAACACCGGACTAGCGGCTCCTACGAGCAGTACTTC	CSAQHRTSGSYEQYF
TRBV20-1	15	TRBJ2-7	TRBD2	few	TGCAGTGCTAGCCGCACTAGCGGGAGGCCCTACGAGCAGTACTTC	CSASRTSGRPYEQYF
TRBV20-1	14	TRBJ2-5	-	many	TGCAGTGGAGAGGCCCAGCGCCTCCAAGAGACCCAGTACTTC	CSGEAQRLQETQYF
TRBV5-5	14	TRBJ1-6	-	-	TGTGCCAGCAGCTCTTGGAGGGCCAATTCACCCCTCCACTTT	CASSSWRANSPLHF
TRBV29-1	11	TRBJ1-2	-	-	TGCAGCGTTGTAGATACCGGGAACTCCGCCTTC	CSVVDTGNSAF
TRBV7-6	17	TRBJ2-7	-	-	TGTGCCAGCAGCCCCCAGCATGGGGGGATGCCCTCCTACGAGCAGTACTTC	CASSPQHGGMPSYEQYF
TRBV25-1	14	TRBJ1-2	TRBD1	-	TGTGCCTGCAGTGCTGGACAGGGACTATATGGCTACACCTTC	CACSAGQGLYGYTF
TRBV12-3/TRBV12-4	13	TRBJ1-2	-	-	TGTGCCAGCAAGGGTATAGGGTCGCGGGGCTACACCTTC	CASKGIGSRGYTF
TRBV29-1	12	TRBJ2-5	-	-	TGCAGCGTTGAACCGGAGAGAGAGACCCAGTACTTC	CSVEPERETQYF
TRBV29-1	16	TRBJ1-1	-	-	TGCAGCGTTGATTGGGAGGGCGCTGATTCTCCGATTGGAGCTTTCTTT	CSVDWEGADSPIGAFF
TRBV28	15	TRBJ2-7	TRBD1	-	TGTGCCAGCACCCTTTGGGACAGGGAGGATAGTGTGCAGTACTTC	CASTLWDREDSVQYF
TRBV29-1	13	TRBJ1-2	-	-	TGCAGCTTACCAACTCAGGGTGTGAGTGGCTACACCTTC	CSLPTQGVSGYTF
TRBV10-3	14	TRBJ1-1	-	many	TGTGCCATCAGTGAGCCGGGGGCAAACACTGAAGCTTTCTTT	CAISEPGANTEAFF
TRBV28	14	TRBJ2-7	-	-	TGTGCCAGCAGTTGGGGATCCCGTCCCCACGAGCAGTACTTC	CASSWGSRPHEQYF
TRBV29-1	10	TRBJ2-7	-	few	TGCAGCGTCGAGGGCGACGAGCAGTACTTC	CSVEGDEQYF
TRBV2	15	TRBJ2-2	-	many	TGTGCCAGCAGTGAGCAGGGGCAGGGCACCGGGGAGCTGTTTTTT	CASSEQGQGTGELFF
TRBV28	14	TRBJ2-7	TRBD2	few	TGTGCCAGCAGTAAACTAGCGGGAGCCTACGAGCAGTACTTC	CASSKLAGAYEQYF
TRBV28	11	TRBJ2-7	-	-	TGTGCCAGCTCGGATTTCGGCGAGCAGTACTTC	CASSDFGEQYF
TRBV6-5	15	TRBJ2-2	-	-	TGTGCCAGCAGCCCGAGGGCTGGAAACACCGGGGAGCTGTTTTTT	CASSPRAGNTGELFF
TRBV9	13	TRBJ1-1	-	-	TGTGCCCCCGCCCCATCAATGGGCCCTGAAGCTTTCTTT	CAPAPSMGPEAFF
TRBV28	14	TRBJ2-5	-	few	TGTGCCAGCAGTTTTAGAGTGGTCCAAGAGACCCAGTACTTC	CASSFRVVQETQYF
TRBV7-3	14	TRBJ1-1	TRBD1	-	TGTGCCAGCAGCGCACAGGGGGTCGCAACTGAAGCTTTCTTT	CASSAQGVATEAFF
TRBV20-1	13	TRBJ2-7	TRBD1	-	TGCAGTGCTAGTGGGACAGGGGACAACGAGCAGTACTTC	CSASGTGDNEQYF
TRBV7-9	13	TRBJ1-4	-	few	TGTGCCAGCAGCTTAGACCTCGGTGAAAAACTGTTTTTT	CASSLDLGEKLFF
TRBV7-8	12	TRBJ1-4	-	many	TGTGCCAGCAGCGCGTTTCAGAGCACGGTGTTTTTT	CASSAFQSTVFF
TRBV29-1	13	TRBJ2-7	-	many	TGCAGCGTTGTTTGGGACACTTGGCAGCGGCAGTACTTC	CSVVWDTWQRQYF
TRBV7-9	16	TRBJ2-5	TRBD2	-	TGTGCCAGCAGCTTTCCGGGACTAGCGAGCCAAGAGACCCAGTACTTC	CASSFPGLASQETQYF